This T cell receptor (beta chain) derives from a study of blood T cell repertoires in COVID-19. Study in general: From T cells, B-cell-depleted T cells, or PBMCs came the material, which was cDNA or gDNA.

TCRdb's copy holds only in-frame clones and misses some; the assay was immunoSEQ multiplex PCR. The repertoire holds 150,000 to 200,000 clones, with about 80% as singletons. Trimming removed 6 bases from V and 0 bases from J, with 12 bases in between. The CDR3 loop spans 14 amino acids. The TCR originated in a woman of 80 years or more with acute or convalescent COVID-19. The chain recombines TRBV23-1 with TRBJ2-7; a possible D gene is TRBD1 (6 bases). TRBV23-1 is treated as an ORF (open reading frame) with a function not yet certain. Sequencing was done on a sample of peripheral blood. The CDR3 nucleotides read TGCGCCAGCAGACGACAGGATAGCTCCTACGAGCAGTACTTC. It yields the protein CASRRQDSSYEQYF.